This T cell receptor (beta chain) appears in the sequencing data of a study of blood T cell repertoires in COVID-19 (dated by TCRdb to 2018 to 2020). Background for the entire study: The collaborator samples originated in the United States, Italy and Spain and spanned the acute and convalescent phases of COVID-19. The prospective study material was composed of cDNA or gDNA derived from T cells, B-cell-depleted T cells, or PBMCs. The dataset comprised deeply sampled blood TCRbeta repertoires from subjects exposed to, actively infected with, or recovered from COVID-19. The repertoires were made available in a free public database intended to serve as a resource for research on the immune response to SARS-CoV-2. The samples were drawn from the first 160 participants of the ongoing ImmuneRACE study and from 950 to 1,500 subjects provided by 6 global collaborators. The sample metadata nearly always contained a de-identified subject ID, COVID-19 status, age in years and sex. Where HLA class I and class II types were available, the types were taken from metadata supplied by the sample provider, not from assay-based typing.

From the cysteine through the phenylalanine, the CDR3 covers 17 amino acids. The retained sequence is limited to the CDR3, 51 bases, with the frame set at the first base. Germline trimming: 5 bases from V, 2 bases from J; junction bases outside gene matches: 13. The germline V gene specifies SGHRS as CDR1 and YFSETQ as CDR2. Enrolling through a virtual design, the prospective study's participants ranged in age from roughly 18 to 95 years and lived across 24 United States geographic areas. Cohort assignment in the prospective study relied on participant-reported clinical history from a screening survey and a study questionnaire. ImmuneRACE Cohort 3 recovered participants were defined by two consecutive negative NP/OP PCR tests, healthcare professional clearance, or symptom resolution. In the prospective study, mobile phlebotomists collected whole blood, serum and a nasopharyngeal or oropharyngeal swab from each participant. Prospective study participants could optionally give additional blood draws and questionnaires over an approximately two-month period. Before DNA extraction, blood samples from the prospective study were shipped at room temperature or frozen.

Points the paper makes about the study in general: Clinical and demographic metadata were provided uncurated, with the amount varying by source and participant.

TCRbeta CDR3 regions were amplified from genomic DNA using the immunoSEQ Assay, a bias-controlled multiplex PCR. Turning to the authors' computational methods: The number of nucleated cells in each sample was estimated from the amplification of reference gene primers within the assay. To quantify the absolute abundance of each unique TCRbeta CDR3 rearrangement, sequence reads were collapsed and filtered. For each sample, productive Simpson clonality was calculated as the square root of Simpson's diversity index over productive rearrangements. TCRdb took this table from immuneACCESS and kept in-frame rearrangements with V and J called. Such tables lack part of the clones; where checked against another copy, unresolved V genes explain under half of the gap, and the rest is unexplained. The D gene and trimming were derived from the DNA, and the V and J assignments and clone size from that table. A total of around 450,000 clones appear in this sample, roughly 87% of them only once. The ten largest clones add up to roughly 0.7% of the sample.

Concerning this clone: No cognate antigen has been identified for it. No base-level quality is on record; no much larger clone is a single base apart.

Input material: PBMCs or T cells enriched from blood (not recorded which). The rearranged chain carries TRBV5-1 and TRBJ2-5; the central 9 bases match TRBD2. The receptor was isolated from a woman younger than 35 who had recovered from COVID-19. The CDR3 reads CASSPGSGGSHQETQYF. The DNA reads as follows: TGCGCCAGCAGTCCAGGGAGCGGGGGGTCGCATCAAGAGACCCAGTACTTC. The variable domain in full, with residues beyond the CDR3 obtained from the reference TRBV5-1 and TRBJ2-5 genes, is KAGVTQTPRYLIKTRGQQVTLSCSPISGHRSVSWYQQTPGQGLQFLFEYFSETQRNKGNFPGRFSGRQFSNSRSEMNVSTLELGDSALYLCASSPGSGGSHQETQYFGPGTRLLVL.